A selection of T cell receptor beta chains follows, all from one sample in a study of T cell repertoires in cytomegalovirus infection. Which antigens these TCRs recognize remains unknown. TCRdb independently ran MiXCR on the reads; one entry per CDR3 protein. This table holds under 150,000 distinct CDR3 sequences, 20% to 30% found once. Sequencing used PBMCs, sequenced either directly or after in vitro stimulation (not recorded which). These receptors were taken from a human donor in good health (CMV status not recorded). Some clones in this sample may be carry-over from other donors' samples. Both conserved end residues are part of each CDR3. A D gene is named only where the DNA matches it firmly. Expanded clones get a size class; other rows say once, few or many, or leave the size out.

V,D,size,J,CDR3,DNA
TRBV10-3,.,many,TRBJ2-1,CAISGALYSYNEQFF,TGTGCCATCAGTGGCGCCTTATACTCCTACAATGAGCAGTTCTTC
TRBV29-1,.,.,TRBJ2-1,CSAGTNNEQFF,TGCAGCGCCGGGACAAACAATGAGCAGTTCTTC
TRBV12-3/TRBV12-4,.,few,TRBJ2-1,CASTARRVRAYNEQFF,TGTGCCAGCACCGCAAGGCGGGTGAGGGCGTACAATGAGCAGTTCTTC
TRBV20-1,.,many,TRBJ2-6,CSATPGAGANVLTF,TGCAGTGCTACCCCAGGTGCTGGGGCCAACGTCCTGACTTTC
TRBV7-2,.,many,TRBJ2-7,CASSLGRTEKYEQYF,TGTGCCAGCAGCTTGGGGAGGACAGAAAAATACGAGCAGTACTTC
TRBV29-1,.,.,TRBJ1-1,CSVAHWTEAFF,TGCAGCGTTGCACACTGGACTGAAGCTTTCTTT
TRBV11-2,TRBD2,.,TRBJ2-2,CASPLAGVDGELFF,TGTGCCAGCCCCTTAGCGGGAGTGGACGGGGAGCTGTTTTTT
TRBV6-5,.,.,TRBJ1-5,CASSQGVQPNQPQHF,TGTGCCAGCAGTCAGGGTGTGCAGCCCAATCAGCCCCAGCATTTT
TRBV6-1,TRBD2,many,TRBJ2-7,CASRTRGRAPYEQYF,TGTGCCAGCAGGACTCGGGGGAGGGCCCCCTACGAGCAGTACTTC
TRBV6-6,.,.,TRBJ1-2,CASRRDQGNYGYTF,TGTGCCAGCAGGAGAGATCAGGGGAACTATGGCTACACCTTC
TRBV7-6,.,few,TRBJ1-4,CASSSLPQGPNEKLFF,TGTGCCAGCAGCTCCCTACCACAGGGCCCTAATGAAAAACTGTTTTTT
TRBV28,TRBD1,.,TRBJ1-2,CASSSPGGWSHSYTF,TGTGCCAGCAGTTCTCCAGGGGGATGGAGTCATAGCTACACCTTC
TRBV7-3,.,once,TRBJ2-2,CAGSPRDGANTGELFF,TGTGCCGGCAGCCCTAGGGACGGCGCGAACACCGGGGAGCTGTTTTTT
TRBV11-2,TRBD1,.,TRBJ1-3,CASSFTGVGGNTIYF,TGTGCCAGCAGCTTTACAGGGGTGGGAGGAAACACCATATATTTT
TRBV7-2,.,few,TRBJ1-1,CASSLATMNTEAFF,TGTGCCAGCAGCTTAGCTACTATGAACACTGAAGCTTTCTTT
TRBV7-3,.,few,TRBJ1-2,CASSLDGIPDGYTF,TGTGCCAGCAGCTTAGACGGGATCCCGGATGGCTACACCTTC
TRBV4-3,.,.,TRBJ2-1,CASSQDTGANEQFF,TGCGCCAGCAGCCAAGACACGGGGGCTAATGAGCAGTTCTTC
TRBV27,.,.,TRBJ2-1,CASSLSPSLSSYNEQFF,TGTGCCAGCAGTTTATCACCTAGCTTAAGCTCCTACAATGAGCAGTTCTTC
TRBV7-2,.,.,TRBJ1-2,CASTPGRGYGYTF,TGTGCCAGCACCCCCGGCAGGGGCTATGGCTACACCTTC
TRBV7-2,TRBD1,many,TRBJ1-2,CASSRTGATNYGYTF,TGTGCCAGCAGCCGGACAGGGGCGACTAACTATGGCTACACCTTC
TRBV7-2,TRBD1,many,TRBJ2-1,CASSLLGTGFFDEQFF,TGTGCCAGCAGCTTACTCGGGACAGGGTTTTTCGATGAGCAGTTCTTC
TRBV4-1,TRBD1,many,TRBJ2-7,CASSQARQGREQYF,TGCGCCAGCAGCCAAGCTAGACAGGGGAGGGAGCAGTACTTC
TRBV7-8,TRBD2,many,TRBJ2-2,CASSLRFIAGGLNTGELFF,TGTGCCAGCAGCTTAAGGTTTATAGCGGGAGGACTCAACACCGGGGAGCTGTTTTTT
TRBV6-2/TRBV6-3,.,few,TRBJ1-1,CASSYSIRGVSTEAFF,TGTGCCAGCAGTTACTCGATTCGGGGAGTGAGCACTGAAGCTTTCTTT
TRBV7-2,TRBD2,many,TRBJ2-1,CASSLVSVTSGKDEQFF,TGTGCCAGCAGCTTAGTTTCAGTGACTAGCGGGAAGGATGAGCAGTTCTTC
TRBV28,.,.,TRBJ1-2,CASTLGLLNYGYTF,TGTGCCAGCACGTTGGGACTCCTGAACTATGGCTACACCTTC
TRBV4-1,TRBD1,.,TRBJ1-4,CASSQGDSGWEKLFF,TGCGCCAGCAGCCAAGGGGACAGCGGGTGGGAAAAACTGTTTTTT
TRBV6-6,.,few,TRBJ2-3,CASTYGSTDTQYF,TGTGCCAGCACCTACGGGAGCACAGATACGCAGTATTTT
TRBV27,TRBD2,.,TRBJ2-1,CASSFGGSQSSSYNEQFF,TGTGCCAGCAGTTTTGGCGGGAGCCAAAGTAGCTCCTACAATGAGCAGTTCTTC
TRBV7-8,.,many,TRBJ2-7,CASSDNRRRSYEQYF,TGTGCCAGCAGCGATAATAGACGTCGGTCCTACGAGCAGTACTTC
TRBV6-8,TRBD2,.,TRBJ2-2,CASSYPSTGTSYHTGELFF,TGTGCCAGCAGTTACCCCTCCACCGGGACTAGTTACCACACCGGGGAGCTGTTTTTT
TRBV6-1,TRBD2,many,TRBJ2-7,CASSEALLANGEQYF,TGTGCCAGCAGTGAAGCGCTACTAGCGAACGGCGAGCAGTACTTC
TRBV3-1,.,.,TRBJ1-2,CASSQEGQSYGYTF,TGTGCCAGCAGCCAAGAGGGGCAGAGTTATGGCTACACCTTC
TRBV4-3,TRBD2,few,TRBJ2-5,CASSLGTSGRETQYF,TGCGCCAGCAGCCTCGGGACTAGCGGGAGGGAGACCCAGTACTTC
TRBV4-1,TRBD2,.,TRBJ2-3,CASSQDIMGGLTDTQYF,TGCGCCAGCAGCCAAGATATTATGGGAGGGTTGACAGATACGCAGTATTTT
TRBV20-1,TRBD2,many,TRBJ2-7,CSAEREGLFYEQYF,TGCAGTGCCGAGCGGGAGGGCCTATTCTACGAGCAGTACTTC
TRBV11-1,TRBD2,.,TRBJ2-3,CASSLLLAGYTDTQYF,TGTGCCAGCAGCCTATTACTAGCGGGATACACAGATACGCAGTATTTT
TRBV19,TRBD1,many,TRBJ2-7,CASSPTGGVEQYF,TGTGCCAGTAGTCCGACAGGGGGCGTCGAGCAGTACTTC
TRBV29-1,TRBD1,.,TRBJ1-2,CSTRTGGAFGYTF,TGCAGCACAAGGACAGGGGGCGCCTTTGGCTACACCTTC
TRBV7-2,TRBD1,many,TRBJ2-5,CASSSRDRPAGQYF,TGTGCCAGCTCGTCTCGGGACAGGCCGGCGGGCCAGTACTTC
TRBV7-8,TRBD1,.,TRBJ1-6,CASSYRGSYNSPLHF,TGTGCCAGCAGCTACAGGGGATCCTATAATTCACCCCTCCACTTT
TRBV12-3/TRBV12-4,TRBD2,many,TRBJ2-3,CASSRLAGHTDTQYF,TGTGCCAGCAGTCGACTAGCGGGGCACACAGATACGCAGTATTTT
TRBV5-1,.,.,TRBJ2-1,CASSLHTGRPSNEQFF,TGCGCCAGCAGCTTGCATACCGGACGTCCTTCCAATGAGCAGTTCTTC
TRBV6-1,TRBD2,few,TRBJ2-7,CASKGRALYEQYF,TGTGCCAGCAAGGGGAGGGCCCTCTACGAGCAGTACTTC
TRBV7-2,TRBD1,.,TRBJ1-5,CASSTRGGQPQHF,TGTGCCAGCAGCACCAGGGGGGGCCAGCCCCAGCATTTT
TRBV7-9,TRBD2,few,TRBJ2-1,CASSLVGGVNSKDNEQFF,TGTGCCAGCAGCTTAGTTGGGGGGGTGAATAGTAAGGACAATGAGCAGTTCTTC
TRBV19,TRBD1,.,TRBJ2-7,CASSIVGQGPYEQYF,TGTGCCAGTAGTATAGTGGGACAGGGACCCTACGAGCAGTACTTC
TRBV6-5,TRBD1,.,TRBJ2-7,CASTPISGGNDEQYF,TGTGCCAGCACCCCGATTTCAGGGGGCAACGACGAGCAGTACTTC
TRBV6-2/TRBV6-3,.,.,TRBJ2-7,CASLYSLGGVGEQHNEQYF,TGTGCCAGCCTCTACTCGCTGGGGGGCGTGGGGGAGCAGCACAACGAGCAGTACTTC
TRBV4-1,TRBD2,.,TRBJ2-1,CASSQSTSGTVNEQFF,TGCGCCAGCAGCCAATCGACTAGCGGGACCGTCAATGAGCAGTTCTTC
TRBV6-1,.,few,TRBJ1-1,CASSATGLVEAFF,TGTGCCAGCAGTGCCACAGGGCTTGTTGAAGCTTTCTTT
TRBV5-6,TRBD2,many,TRBJ2-3,CASSLLAGDTDTQYF,TGTGCCAGCAGCTTGCTAGCGGGAGACACAGATACGCAGTATTTT
TRBV24-1,TRBD2,few,TRBJ2-1,CATSDAGGGGDEQFF,TGTGCCACCAGTGATGCGGGAGGGGGCGGAGATGAGCAGTTCTTC
TRBV24-1,.,few,TRBJ2-7,CATMAGDSYEQYF,TGTGCCACCATGGCAGGGGACTCCTACGAGCAGTACTTC
TRBV5-1,TRBD2,few,TRBJ2-7,CASSPSGNAYEQYF,TGCGCCAGCAGCCCCAGCGGGAACGCCTACGAGCAGTACTTC
TRBV7-8,TRBD2,many,TRBJ2-5,CASSERRLAGVLETQYF,TGTGCCAGCAGCGAGCGACGACTAGCGGGAGTGTTAGAGACCCAGTACTTC
TRBV20-1,.,many,TRBJ1-2,CSATETGNYGYTF,TGCAGTGCCACGGAAACAGGGAACTATGGCTACACCTTC